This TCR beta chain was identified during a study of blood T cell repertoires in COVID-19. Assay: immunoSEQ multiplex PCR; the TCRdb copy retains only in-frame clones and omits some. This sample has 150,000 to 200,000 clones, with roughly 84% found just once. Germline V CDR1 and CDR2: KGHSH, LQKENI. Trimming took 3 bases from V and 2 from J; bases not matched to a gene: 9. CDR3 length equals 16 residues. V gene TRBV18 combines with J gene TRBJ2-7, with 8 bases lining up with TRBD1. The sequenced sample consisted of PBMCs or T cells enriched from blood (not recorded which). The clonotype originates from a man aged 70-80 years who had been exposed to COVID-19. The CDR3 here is CASSPPDRGYTYEQYF. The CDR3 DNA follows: TGTGCCAGCTCACCGCCAGACAGGGGCTATACCTACGAGCAGTACTTC. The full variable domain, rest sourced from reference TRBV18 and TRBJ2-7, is NAGVMQNPRHLVRRRGQEARLRCSPMKGHSHVYWYRQLPEEGLKFMVYLQKENIIDESGMPKERFSAEFPKEGPSILRIQQVVRGDSAAYFCASSPPDRGYTYEQYFGPGTRLTVT.